Below are 24 T cell receptor beta chains sequenced from a single sample in a study of T cells after somatic rescue of genetic block. TCRdb's copy holds only in-frame clones and misses some; the assay was immunoSEQ multiplex PCR. The table has roughly 92,000 clones, around 90% seen once. Sequenced: peripheral blood mononuclear cells (PBMCs). These TCRs come from a young woman.

Here the CDR3 reads CASSLRWGRVGNTIYF. Written as DNA, the CDR3 is TGTGCCAGCAGTTTACGTTGGGGGCGAGTTGGAAACACCATATATTTT. The chain recombines TRBV28 with TRBJ1-3, with TRBD1 as a possible D gene (6 bases). In germline, CDR1 is MDHEN, CDR2 SYDVKM. The CDR3 contains 16 residues. V lost 2 bases and J lost 3, with 14 bases in between.

The rearrangement links TRBV7-3 to TRBJ2-7; D gene ambiguous. This CDR3 is 13 amino acids long. CDR1 and CDR2 from the germline V gene are SGHTA and FQGTGA. With 3 bases removed from V and 6 bases from J, the gap between germline ends came to 12 bases. The CDR3 bases are TGTGCCAGCAGCTTGAGGCCCGATGGCGAGCAGTACTTC. Residues: CASSLRPDGEQYF. The full variable domain, its missing parts supplied by reference TRBV7-3 and TRBJ2-7, is GAGVSQTPSNKVTEKGKYVELRCDPISGHTALYWYRQSLGQGPEFLIYFQGTGAADDSGLPNDRFFAVRPEGSVSTLKIQRTERGDSAVYLCASSLRPDGEQYFGPGTRLTVT.

V and J are TRBV29-1 and TRBJ2-3, with 8 bases aligning to TRBD1. Germline lookup yields CDR1 SQVTM and CDR2 ANQGSEA. The CDR3 covers 14 residues. V shed 3 bases, J shed 2 bases, and the junction held 4 bases outside the gene matches. The CDR3 DNA reads TGCAGCGTTGACGTGGACAGGGCCACAGATACGCAGTATTTT. Residues: CSVDVDRATDTQYF.

The J gene is TRBJ1-1, the V gene TRBV6-4; possibly TRBD1 for D (5 bases). The CDR3 totals 15 residues. The germline V gene encodes CDR1 MRHNA and CDR2 SNTAGT. The ends were cut back, 6 bases at V and 0 bases at J, with 14 bases in the middle. The CDR3 region is CASSPQMGLNTEAFF. The DNA of the CDR3 is TGTGCCAGCAGCCCCCAGATGGGGCTGAACACTGAAGCTTTCTTT.

This rearrangement joins TRBV12-5 to TRBJ2-1; D is unclear. The ends were cut back, 0 bases at V and 0 bases at J, with 6 bases in the middle. The CDR3 has 15 amino acids. Germline V gene data show CDR1 as LGHNT and CDR2 as FRNRAP. CDR3 bases: TGTGCTAGTGGTTTGGTAGTAAGCTCCTACAATGAGCAGTTCTTC. Its protein product is CASGLVVSSYNEQFF.

This rearrangement joins TRBV4-1 to TRBJ1-3; D possibly corresponds to TRBD1 (5 bases). The CDR3 loop spans 16 amino acids. V lost 4 bases and J 4 bases, leaving 17 bases between the germline ends. Germline CDR1 reads MGHRA; CDR2 reads YSYEKL. The CDR3 loop is CASSPAGGEKGNTIYF. The CDR3 nucleotides are TGCGCCAGCAGCCCCGCTGGGGGGGAGAAGGGAAACACCATATATTTT.

J is TRBJ1-1 and V is TRBV10-3; 8 bases fit TRBD1. CDR1 is ENHRY, CDR2 SYGVKD, per germline. The CDR3 is made up of 13 amino acids. V was clipped by 10 bases and J by 4 bases; unmatched bases: 8. The CDR3 nucleotides read TGTGCCACCAAGGACAGGGCGGGCACTGAAGCTTTCTTT. This codes for CATKDRAGTEAFF.

The J gene is TRBJ2-1, the V gene TRBV19; D ambiguous. The CDR3 loop spans 12 amino acids. Germline V gene data show CDR1 as LNHDA and CDR2 as SQIVND (reference sequence). V gave up 7 bases and J gave up 4 bases, with 8 bases separating them. The DNA of the CDR3 is TGTGCCAGTATAAGCCCTTACAATGAGCAGTTCTTC. Residues: CASISPYNEQFF.

The genes are TRBV11-3 and TRBJ2-2; D might be TRBD1 or TRBD2, each matching 5 bases. Germline CDR1 is SGHNT and CDR2 is YENEEA. The CDR3 totals 15 residues. The V and J ends lost 3 bases and 6 bases respectively, with 14 bases between them. The CDR3 sequence: CASSFRDGWSGELFF. The CDR3 DNA reads as TGTGCCAGCAGCTTTCGGGACGGGTGGTCCGGGGAGCTGTTTTTT.

The chain links TRBV27 to TRBJ1-5; unclear D gene. The V end was cut by 2 bases, the J end by 2 bases, with 10 bases between. This CDR3 has 15 amino acids. Germline CDR1 and CDR2: MNHEY and SMNVEV (reference sequence). The CDR3 sequence is CASSLLSRGNQPQHF. The CDR3 DNA is TGTGCCAGCAGTTTACTGTCCCGGGGCAATCAGCCCCAGCATTTT.

The chain is built from TRBV11-2 and TRBJ2-1; 16 positions match TRBD2. V was pared by 5 bases and J by 1 base, with 5 bases of the junction left unmatched. CDR1 is SGHAT and CDR2 is FQNNGV in the germline V gene. The CDR3 is made up of 18 amino acids. This chain's CDR3 is CASSPGLAGGRSYNEQFF. The CDR3 DNA is TGTGCCAGCAGCCCGGGACTAGCGGGAGGGCGGTCCTACAATGAGCAGTTCTTC.

V is TRBV5-8 and J is TRBJ1-1; D unresolved. Germline V lookup: CDR1 SGHTS, CDR2 YDEGEE. The length of the CDR3 is 14 residues. V lost 1 base and J 2 bases, leaving 9 bases between the germline ends. CDR3 sequence: CASSLMTANTEAFF. The CDR3 DNA follows: TGTGCCAGCAGCTTGATGACGGCAAACACTGAAGCTTTCTTT.

This chain joins TRBV7-9 and TRBJ2-3, with 8 bases matching TRBD1. CDR1 and CDR2 from the germline V gene are SEHNR and FQNEAQ (reference sequence). CDR3 length: 16 residues. V shed 4 bases and J 0 bases; nucleotides not matched to a gene: 6. CDR3 nucleotide sequence: TGTGCCAGCAGCTCCGGACAGGGCTTTAGCACAGATACGCAGTATTTT. This encodes CASSSGQGFSTDTQYF.

This chain joins TRBV10-1 and TRBJ2-7; 7 bases are shared with TRBD2. CDR1 is WNHNN and CDR2 is SYGVQD in the germline V gene (reference sequence). This CDR3 is built from 16 residues. V lost 4 bases to trimming and J lost 3 bases; unmatched junction nucleotides: 12. The CDR3, as DNA: TGCGCCAGCAGTGGATCGCCGGGCGGGAGTTTCTACGAGCAGTACTTC. It specifies CASSGSPGGSFYEQYF.

The CDR3 sequence: CASRFAGGSYNEQFF. The CDR3 DNA follows: TGTGCCAGCAGGTTTGCAGGGGGATCCTACAATGAGCAGTTCTTC. V and J are TRBV27 and TRBJ2-1; 7 bases align to TRBD1. CDR1 is MNHEY, CDR2 SMNVEV, per germline (reference sequence). This CDR3 has 15 residues. V dropped 6 bases and J dropped 1; count of bases not matched to a gene: 6.

The chain employs TRBV4-1 and TRBJ1-1; TRBD1 matches at 9 bases. The germline CDR1 and CDR2 sequences are MGHRA and YSYEKL. The CDR3 contains 15 residues. V was clipped by 4 bases and J by 1 base; unmatched bases: 4. The CDR3 DNA is TGCGCCAGCAGCCCGAAGGGACAGGGGAACACTGAAGCTTTCTTT. It encodes CASSPKGQGNTEAFF.

The table lists this clone with a few counts. The chain combines TRBV2 with TRBJ2-1; TRBD1 agrees at 10 bases. This CDR3 comprises 14 residues. From germline, CDR1 is SNHLY and CDR2 FYNNEI. The ends lost 8 bases at V and 7 bases at J; junction bases unmatched: 8. The CDR3: CASARQGAANEQFF. DNA for the CDR3: TGTGCCAGCGCCCGACAGGGGGCTGCTAATGAGCAGTTCTTC.

The genes are TRBV28 and TRBJ1-3, with D possibly being TRBD1 (5 bases). Germline V gene data show CDR1 as MDHEN and CDR2 as SYDVKM. There are 15 residues in the CDR3. The germline V and J ends were trimmed by 8 bases and 2 bases, with 16 bases remaining between them. In nucleotides, the CDR3 is TGTGCCAGCGGCCGGGACCACGGGACTGGAAACACCATATATTTT. The encoded protein is CASGRDHGTGNTIYF. The whole variable domain, filled in from reference TRBV28 and TRBJ1-3, reads DVKVTQSSRYLVKRTGEKVFLECVQDMDHENMFWYRQDPGLGLRLIYFSYDVKMKEKGDIPEGYSVSREKKERFSLILESASTNQTSMYLCASGRDHGTGNTIYFGEGSWLTVV.

The V gene is TRBV27, the J gene TRBJ2-7; perhaps TRBD2 as D (6 bases). Trimming took off 4 bases at V and 0 bases at J, with 16 bases between the two ends. CDR1 MNHEY and CDR2 SMNVEV come from the germline V gene (reference sequence). The CDR3 length is 16 residues. CDR3 amino acids: CASSWGVESPSYEQYF. The CDR3 region has the DNA TGTGCCAGCAGTTGGGGGGTAGAATCCCCCTCCTACGAGCAGTACTTC.

This sequence joins TRBV7-9 and TRBJ2-1, with D unclear. This CDR3 region has 15 residues. Trimming removed 1 base at V and 3 bases at J, with 10 bases between. Germline CDR1 is SEHNR and CDR2 is FQNEAQ (reference sequence). The CDR3 DNA follows: TGTGCCAGCAGCTTAGTACTTCCCAACTACAATGAGCAGTTCTTC. Residues: CASSLVLPNYNEQFF.

The chain joins TRBV29-1 to TRBJ2-1, with 8 bases aligning to TRBD2. The length of the CDR3 is 17 residues. Per the germline V gene, CDR1 is SQVTM and CDR2 is ANQGSEA. V lost 6 bases and J lost 0; bases outside the gene matches: 13. CDR3 in amino acids: CSVGGRREEGSYNEQFF. CDR3 DNA sequence: TGCAGCGTGGGGGGGAGGCGGGAGGAGGGCTCCTACAATGAGCAGTTCTTC.

As for this clone: The sample holds other DNA sequences that translate to the same CDR3. The chain carries TRBV7-3 and TRBJ2-3; D possibly corresponds to TRBD2 (5 bases). Trimming took 5 bases from V and 6 from J, leaving 9 bases between them. The CDR3 spans 12 residues. Germline V CDR1 and CDR2: SGHTA, FQGTGA. The DNA of the CDR3 is TGTGCCAGCAGCCCGGGCGGGGATACGCAGTATTTT. Protein sequence: CASSPGGDTQYF.

This chain links TRBV29-1 with TRBJ2-3, with unresolved D. The CDR3 consists of 10 residues. Germline V CDR1 and CDR2: SQVTM, ANQGSEA. V gave up 7 bases and J gave up 12 bases, with 14 bases separating them. CDR3 DNA sequence: TGCAGCGGCCTGAAGCCCCCCCAGTATTTT. It codes for CSGLKPPQYF.

V and J are TRBV27 and TRBJ1-1; the match to TRBD1 covers 7 bases. In germline, CDR1 is MNHEY, CDR2 SMNVEV (reference sequence). This CDR3 has 15 amino acids. The trim removed 5 bases at V and 0 bases at J, leaving 6 bases unmatched. CDR3 protein: CASSHSQGLNTEAFF. The CDR3 DNA is TGTGCCAGCAGTCACTCACAGGGGTTGAACACTGAAGCTTTCTTT.